The 18 T cell receptor beta chains given below trace back to one sample, sequenced in a study of Ad26.COV2.S vaccination and SARS-CoV-2 variants. Treatment meaning: roughly 19 received Ad26.COV2.S at low or high dose, single or two shots; several received placebo; per-sample allocation not given. Sampling happened 63 days after the first vaccine or placebo injection. Method: immunoSEQ multiplex PCR; TCRdb's copy keeps in-frame clones and lacks some. The sample lists some 500,000 clones, 89% occurring once. The sequences come from peripheral blood, collected in a trial of Ad26.COV2.S vaccine versus placebo. The receptors stem from a person between 18 and 65 years old who received the Ad26.COV2.S COVID-19 vaccine or a placebo.

This sequence joins TRBV7-2 and TRBJ2-1; D may be TRBD2 (5 bases). CDR1 and CDR2 from the germline V gene are SGHTA and FQGNSA. The CDR3 runs to 14 residues. Trimming took off 5 bases at V and 3 bases at J, with 11 bases between the two ends. Here the CDR3 DNA reads TGTGCCAGCAGCCATCTAGCCCGCTACAATGAGCAGTTCTTC. Translated: CASSHLARYNEQFF.

The chain is built from TRBV5-1 and TRBJ1-6; D gene ambiguous. The CDR3 is 14 residues long. Germline V gene data show CDR1 as SGHRS and CDR2 as YFSETQ. Trimming removed 4 bases at V and 8 bases at J, with 13 bases between. CDR3 in DNA: TGCGCCAGCAGCCCAGACCCAGCGGATTCACCCCTCCACTTT. Its translation: CASSPDPADSPLHF.

This clone came up once. The genes are TRBV4-3 and TRBJ2-1; the match to TRBD2 covers 10 bases. Looked up from germline, CDR1 is LGHNA and CDR2 is YSLEER. This CDR3 has 20 residues. V trimming: 1 base; J trimming: 0 bases; junction bases outside the gene matches: 12. The CDR3: CASSQGDLAGAGSSYNEQFF. The CDR3 DNA is TGCGCCAGCAGCCAAGGAGACCTAGCGGGGGCGGGAAGCTCCTACAATGAGCAGTTCTTC.

The J gene is TRBJ2-3, the V gene TRBV7-8, with D perhaps TRBD1 (6 bases). Germline V gene data show CDR1 as SGHVS and CDR2 as FQNEAQ. V was trimmed by 5 bases and J by 0 bases, leaving 12 bases between them. The CDR3 runs to 15 residues. In DNA form, the CDR3 reads TGTGCCAGCAGCCCTTTGGGGGCTAGCACAGATACGCAGTATTTT. It is translated as CASSPLGASTDTQYF. Variable domain in full (rest from reference TRBV7-8 and TRBJ2-3): GAGVSQSPRYKVAKRGQDVALRCDPISGHVSLFWYQQALGQGPEFLTYFQNEAQLDKSGLPSDRFFAERPEGSVSTLKIQRTQQEDSAVYLCASSPLGASTDTQYFGPGTRLTVL.

The chain has TRBV27 and TRBJ2-2; D is unclear. The CDR3 contains 13 residues. Trimming removed 4 bases from V and 2 bases from J, with 5 bases in between. CDR1 and CDR2 (germline): MNHEY, SMNVEV (reference sequence). Here the CDR3 reads CASSSYNTGELFF. The DNA for the CDR3 is TGTGCCAGCAGTTCCTATAACACCGGGGAGCTGTTTTTT.

The V and J genes are TRBV5-1 and TRBJ1-1; perhaps TRBD1 as D (5 bases). The CDR3 runs 13 residues. Looked up from germline, CDR1 is SGHRS and CDR2 is YFSETQ. V lost 4 bases to trimming and J lost 0 bases, with 7 bases between them. The CDR3 nucleotides read TGCGCCAGCAGCATACAGGTGAACACTGAAGCTTTCTTT. It translates to CASSIQVNTEAFF.

This chain links TRBV5-1 with TRBJ1-5, with TRBD1 matching 7 bases. With V trimmed by 3 bases and J by 4 bases, 4 bases remained unmatched. This CDR3 contains 14 residues. Germline V lookup: CDR1 SGHRS, CDR2 YFSETQ. CDR3 bases: TGCGCCAGCAGCTCGGGACAGCCAAATCAGCCCCAGCATTTT. Protein product: CASSSGQPNQPQHF.

The chain carries TRBV6-6 and TRBJ1-5, with a possible D match to TRBD1 (6 bases). Germline V gene sequence: CDR1 MNHNY, CDR2 SVGAGI (reference sequence). The CDR3 has 14 amino acids. With 2 bases removed from V and 6 bases from J, the gap between germline ends came to 11 bases. CDR3 residues: CASSYPGGGQPQHF. CDR3 sequence (DNA): TGTGCCAGCAGTTACCCGGGGGGCGGTCAGCCCCAGCATTTT.

The J gene is TRBJ1-1, the V gene TRBV4-1; 8 bases fit TRBD1. The V gene end was trimmed by 4 bases and the J gene end by 8 bases; junction bases not matched to a gene: 6. CDR3 length equals 13 residues. CDR1 is MGHRA and CDR2 is YSYEKL in the germline V gene. This chain's CDR3 is CASSLIRDREAFF. For the CDR3, the DNA is TGCGCCAGCAGCCTTATCCGGGACAGGGAAGCTTTCTTT.

This chain connects TRBV11-3 to TRBJ1-3; D is unresolved. Germline CDR1 SGHNT, CDR2 YENEEA. This CDR3 is 15 amino acids long. Trimming stripped 5 bases from V and 1 base from J, with 12 bases between. The CDR3 DNA follows: TGTGCCAGCAGCGAACGAAGTGGGTCTGGAAACACCATATATTTT. It translates to CASSERSGSGNTIYF. Using reference TRBV11-3 and TRBJ1-3 for the parts outside the CDR3, the full variable domain is EAGVVQSPRYKIIEKKQPVAFWCNPISGHNTLYWYLQNLGQGPELLIRYENEEAVDDSQLPKDRFSAERLKGVDSTLKIQPAELGDSAVYLCASSERSGSGNTIYFGEGSWLTVV.

The gene calls are TRBV5-1 and TRBJ1-5, with a tentative D call TRBD1 (5 bases). Trimming took off 2 bases at V and 5 bases at J, with 8 bases between the two ends. The length of the CDR3 is 13 residues. CDR1 is SGHRS and CDR2 is YFSETQ in the germline V gene. The CDR3 region is CASSLRGDQPQHF. Here the CDR3 DNA reads TGCGCCAGCAGCTTAAGGGGTGATCAGCCCCAGCATTTT.

The J gene is TRBJ1-1, the V gene TRBV20-1, with a tentative D call TRBD1 (5 bases). CDR3 length: 17 amino acids. CDR1 DFQATT and CDR2 SNEGSKA come from the germline V gene (reference sequence). V lost 3 bases to trimming and J lost 0 bases, with 20 bases between them. CDR3 coding DNA: TGCAGTGCTAGTGGGGGACGGTCATTAGTAATGAACACTGAAGCTTTCTTT. Amino acid sequence: CSASGGRSLVMNTEAFF.

This clone was seen only once. The CDR3 nucleotides are TGTGCCAGCAGTTCTACATGGAGCGGCTACACCTTC. Translation: CASSSTWSGYTF. V usage is TRBV28 and J usage is TRBJ1-2; unclear D gene. Germline V gene lookup returns CDR1 MDHEN and CDR2 SYDVKM. The CDR3 runs 12 residues. The ends were cut back, 4 bases at V and 8 bases at J, with 11 bases in the middle.

The rearrangement uses TRBV7-8 and TRBJ2-7, with no clear D. Germline V gene data show CDR1 as SGHVS and CDR2 as FQNEAQ. V was cut by 2 bases and J by 3 bases, with 11 bases left in between. The CDR3 is 14 residues long. The CDR3 DNA follows: TGTGCCAGCAGCTTATATGAAAGCTACTACGAGCAGTACTTC. The encoded protein is CASSLYESYYEQYF.

This chain uses TRBV6-5 with TRBJ1-5; unclear D gene. The CDR3 runs 13 residues. V was shortened by 6 bases and J by 4 bases, with 10 bases between the two germline ends. Germline V gene sequence: CDR1 MNHEY, CDR2 SVGAGI. CDR3 sequence: CASRVGINQPQHF. The CDR3 nucleotides are TGTGCCAGCAGGGTGGGTATTAATCAGCCCCAGCATTTT.

The gene calls are TRBV5-1 and TRBJ1-2; D remains unclear. V dropped 5 bases and J dropped 6 bases, with 14 bases sitting between them. The CDR3 length is 13 residues. CDR1 is SGHRS and CDR2 is YFSETQ in the germline V gene. The DNA for the CDR3 is TGCGCCAGCAGGGGTTGGGAGGCCCATGGCTACACCTTC. This sequence encodes CASRGWEAHGYTF. The full variable domain, in which reference TRBV5-1 and TRBJ1-2 provide the parts outside the CDR3, is KAGVTQTPRYLIKTRGQQVTLSCSPISGHRSVSWYQQTPGQGLQFLFEYFSETQRNKGNFPGRFSGRQFSNSRSEMNVSTLELGDSALYLCASRGWEAHGYTFGSGTRLTVV.

The chain is built from TRBV30 and TRBJ1-6; the D is unclear. The V gene's germline CDR1 is GTSNPN and CDR2 SVGIG (reference sequence). V was pared by 0 bases and J by 15 bases, with 12 bases between. There are 12 residues in the CDR3. CDR3 sequence (DNA): TGTGCCTGGAGTGTAGCGATTCATAACCTCCACTTT. It translates to CAWSVAIHNLHF.

This chain joins TRBV7-2 and TRBJ1-6, with 8 bases lining up with TRBD1. Trimming took 2 bases from V and 7 from J; bases not matched to a gene: 4. Per germline, CDR1 SGHTA and CDR2 FQGNSA. CDR3 length: 15 amino acids. CDR3 residues: CASSLWRTGNSPLHF. For the CDR3, the DNA is TGTGCCAGCAGCTTATGGAGGACAGGGAATTCACCCCTCCACTTT.